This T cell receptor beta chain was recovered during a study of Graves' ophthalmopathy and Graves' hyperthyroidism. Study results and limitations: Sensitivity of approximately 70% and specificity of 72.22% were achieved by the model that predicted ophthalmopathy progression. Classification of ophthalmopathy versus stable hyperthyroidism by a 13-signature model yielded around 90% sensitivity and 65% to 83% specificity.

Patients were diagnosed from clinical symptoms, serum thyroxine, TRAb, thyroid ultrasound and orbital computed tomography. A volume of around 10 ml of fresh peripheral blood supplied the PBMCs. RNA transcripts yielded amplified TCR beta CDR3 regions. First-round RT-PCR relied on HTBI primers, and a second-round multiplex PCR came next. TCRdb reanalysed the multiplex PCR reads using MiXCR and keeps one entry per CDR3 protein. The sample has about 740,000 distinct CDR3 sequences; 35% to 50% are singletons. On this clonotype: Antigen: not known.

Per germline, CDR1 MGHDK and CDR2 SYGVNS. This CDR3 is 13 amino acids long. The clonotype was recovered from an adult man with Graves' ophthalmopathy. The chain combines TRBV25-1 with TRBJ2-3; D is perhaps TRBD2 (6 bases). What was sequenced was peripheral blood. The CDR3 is CARATLRGDTQYF. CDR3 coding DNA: TGTGCTAGAGCCACTCTTCGGGGGGATACGCAGTATTTT.